Presented here are 19 T cell receptor beta chains from one specimen sequenced in a study of PD-1 blockade in classical Hodgkin lymphoma. Sequencing used immunoSEQ multiplex PCR; TCRdb keeps in-frame clones, though not all of them. The sample shows 43,000 or so clones, 88% of them seen only once. Each patient experienced a relapse that followed autologous stem cell transplantation, and brentuximab vedotin exposure varied. This specimen was peripheral blood mononuclear cells (PBMCs), taken at baseline. All receptors derive from a human donor with classical Hodgkin lymphoma.

V and J are TRBV10-3 and TRBJ1-2, with 9 bases fitting TRBD1. Germline trimming cut 6 bases from V and 3 bases from J; bases unmatched to any gene: 11. This CDR3 is 16 amino acids long. From germline, CDR1 is ENHRY and CDR2 SYGVKD. The CDR3 reads CAIRAGTGSIDYGYTF. The CDR3 DNA follows: TGTGCCATCAGGGCCGGGACAGGGAGTATTGACTATGGCTACACCTTC.

The V gene is TRBV20-1, the J gene TRBJ1-1; 7 bases line up with TRBD1. From germline, CDR1 is DFQATT and CDR2 SNEGSKA (reference sequence). The CDR3 spans 11 residues. CDR3 protein: CPVRGGTEAFF. The CDR3 bases are TGCCCAGTCAGGGGGGGCACTGAAGCTTTCTTT.

The rearrangement joins TRBV7-6 to TRBJ2-7; 8 nucleotides align to TRBD1. Germline V CDR1 and CDR2: SGHVS, FNYEAQ. J was trimmed by 4 bases and V by 2 bases; bases with no gene match: 7. CDR3 length: 15 residues. The CDR3 sequence is CASSLTTGEAYEQYF. In nucleotides, the CDR3 is TGTGCCAGCAGCTTAACGACAGGGGAGGCGTACGAGCAGTACTTC.

This clone was seen only once. This chain joins TRBV1 and TRBJ2-3; no check of the table's D call, TRBD2, against the DNA was made. TRBV1 is a pseudogene segment. This CDR3 spans 15 amino acids. CDR3 bases: TGCACCAGCAGCCAAGTGAGATCCCGCACAGATACGCAGTATTTT. Its protein is CTSSQVRSRTDTQYF.

The gene calls are TRBV5-4 and TRBJ1-1; possible D gene TRBD1, 6 bases. The CDR3 is made up of 15 amino acids. The V gene lost 3 bases and the J gene lost 0 bases, with 12 bases spanning the gap. The germline gives CDR1 SGHNT, CDR2 YYREEE (reference sequence). The CDR3 DNA reads TGTGCCAGCAGCTGGGCGGGGGGCATGAACACTGAAGCTTTCTTT. This translates into CASSWAGGMNTEAFF.

V usage is TRBV2 and J usage is TRBJ2-1; 11 bases fit TRBD2. The CDR3 totals 14 residues. The trim removed 7 bases at V and 7 bases at J, leaving 6 bases unmatched. Per germline, CDR1 SNHLY and CDR2 FYNNEI. This CDR3 is CASTRLAGPNEQFF. CDR3 nucleotides: TGTGCCAGCACCCGACTAGCGGGGCCTAATGAGCAGTTCTTC.

The chain carries TRBV7-9 and TRBJ2-7; D is undetermined. V shed 3 bases and J shed 5 bases, with 5 bases lying between them. Germline CDR1 SEHNR, CDR2 FQNEAQ (reference sequence). This CDR3 has 11 residues. CDR3 in DNA: TGTGCCAGCAGCTTGGGTAACGAGCAGTACTTC. This translates into CASSLGNEQYF.

J is TRBJ2-7 and V is TRBV7-2; 8 bases agree with TRBD2. CDR1 is SGHTA and CDR2 is FQGNSA in the germline V gene. With V trimmed by 4 bases and J by 0 bases, 11 bases remained unmatched. The CDR3 spans 17 residues. CDR3 sequence (DNA): TGTGCCAGCAGCTCCAAAACTAGCGGCTCTCTCTCCTACGAGCAGTACTTC. Amino acids: CASSSKTSGSLSYEQYF. The whole variable domain, filled in from reference TRBV7-2 and TRBJ2-7, reads GAGVSQSPSNKVTEKGKDVELRCDPISGHTALYWYRQSLGQGLEFLIYFQGNSAPDKSGLPSDRFSAERTGGSVSTLTIQRTQQEDSAVYLCASSSKTSGSLSYEQYFGPGTRLTVT.

The J gene is TRBJ1-4, the V gene TRBV25-1; a possible D gene is TRBD1 (6 bases). The CDR3 sequence is 18 residues long. V was clipped by 6 bases and J by 4 bases, with 24 bases between them. Per the germline V gene, CDR1 is MGHDK and CDR2 is SYGVNS. For the CDR3, the DNA is TGTGCCAGCAGCCCCTTGGGGGCAGGACCTTGGATTAATGAAAAACTGTTTTTT. Residues: CASSPLGAGPWINEKLFF.

V usage is TRBV7-2 and J usage is TRBJ2-1; 12 bases are shared with TRBD2. V was pared by 4 bases and J by 13 bases, with 14 bases of the junction left unmatched. Germline CDR1 is SGHTA and CDR2 is FQGNSA. The CDR3 runs 16 residues. The CDR3 region is CASSYKPGLAGVRQFF. CDR3 DNA sequence: TGTGCCAGCAGCTACAAACCGGGACTAGCGGGCGTTCGACAGTTCTTC.

The rearrangement links TRBV7-8 to TRBJ2-7; TRBD1 might be the D (6 bases). The CDR3 is 14 amino acids. V lost 4 bases to trimming and J lost 6 bases, with 16 bases between them. Germline-derived CDR1 and CDR2 are SGHVS and FQNEAQ. In DNA form, the CDR3 reads TGTGCCAGCAGCTCGGACAGTCCCGAGGTCGAGCAGTACTTC. Encoded protein: CASSSDSPEVEQYF.

The chain is built from TRBV28 and TRBJ1-1; TRBD1 agrees at 8 bases. Trimming at V came to 2 bases and at J to 11 bases, leaving 16 bases not matched to a gene. The CDR3 extends over 16 amino acids. The germline V gene has CDR1 MDHEN and CDR2 SYDVKM. The CDR3 nucleotides read TGTGCCAGCAGTTTAATTGGACAGGGTATCAATAGAAGGGCTTTCTTT. Amino acids: CASSLIGQGINRRAFF. Combining the CDR3 with reference TRBV28 and TRBJ1-1 gives the whole variable domain DVKVTQSSRYLVKRTGEKVFLECVQDMDHENMFWYRQDPGLGLRLIYFSYDVKMKEKGDIPEGYSVSREKKERFSLILESASTNQTSMYLCASSLIGQGINRRAFFGQGTRLTVV.

The chain has TRBV7-9 and TRBJ2-1; D is unresolved. The CDR3 extends over 14 amino acids. V dropped 6 bases and J dropped 9 bases, with 18 bases sitting between them. Germline V gives CDR1 SEHNR, CDR2 FQNEAQ (reference sequence). Here the CDR3 reads CASRAKGPNGEQFF. The CDR3 bases are TGTGCCAGCAGAGCGAAGGGTCCAAATGGTGAGCAGTTCTTC. Using reference TRBV7-9 and TRBJ2-1 for the parts outside the CDR3, the full variable domain is DTGVSQNPRHKITKRGQNVTFRCDPISEHNRLYWYRQTLGQGPEFLTYFQNEAQLEKSRLLSDRFSAERPKGSFSTLEIQRTEQGDSAMYLCASRAKGPNGEQFFGPGTRLTVL.

The rearrangement joins TRBV11-2 to TRBJ2-3, with D uncertain. There are 14 residues in the CDR3. Trimming removed 2 bases from V and 6 bases from J, with 12 bases in between. Germline V gene data show CDR1 as SGHAT and CDR2 as FQNNGV. The CDR3: CASSLLDFSDTQYF. The CDR3 DNA sequence: TGTGCCAGCAGCTTATTGGATTTCTCGGATACGCAGTATTTT.

This clone has just a few counts. This chain links TRBV7-8 with TRBJ2-2, with 9 nucleotides matching TRBD1. This CDR3 has 16 residues. V gave up 5 bases and J gave up 7 bases; unmatched junction bases: 11. Germline CDR1 SGHVS, CDR2 FQNEAQ. This CDR3 reads CASSARTGGKGGELFF. In nucleotides, the CDR3 is TGTGCCAGCAGCGCCAGAACAGGGGGCAAGGGCGGGGAGCTGTTTTTT.

The chain links TRBV6-4 to TRBJ2-3, with 9 positions matching TRBD2. The CDR3 is 16 residues long. The J segment lost 5 bases and the V segment lost 3 bases, leaving 9 bases of the junction unmatched. Germline-derived CDR1 and CDR2 are MRHNA and SNTAGT. CDR3 nucleotides: TGTGCCAGCAGTGAGGAAGCGGGAGGACGGGGAGATACGCAGTATTTT. Its protein product is CASSEEAGGRGDTQYF.

The gene calls are TRBV18 and TRBJ2-5, with D maybe TRBD1 (5 bases). V was trimmed by 6 bases and J by 5 bases, leaving 10 bases between them. The CDR3 spans 12 residues. Germline CDR1 reads KGHSH; CDR2 reads LQKENI. The CDR3 nucleotides are TGTGCCAGCTCGAACAGGTTTGAGACCCAGTACTTC. Protein sequence: CASSNRFETQYF.

The chain is built from TRBV27 and TRBJ2-2, with a possible D match to TRBD2 (5 bases). The V gene lost 5 bases and the J gene lost 5 bases, with 9 bases spanning the gap. Germline lookup yields CDR1 MNHEY and CDR2 SMNVEV (reference sequence). This CDR3 contains 13 residues. This CDR3 reads CASSPTRTGELFF. CDR3 nucleotides: TGTGCCAGCAGTCCTACTAGGACCGGGGAGCTGTTTTTT.

The rearrangement uses TRBV4-1 and TRBJ1-2; D perhaps matches TRBD1 (5 bases). The V end was cut by 4 bases, the J end by 6 bases, with 18 bases between. This CDR3 region has 15 residues. Germline assignment: CDR1 MGHRA and CDR2 YSYEKL. In nucleotides, the CDR3 is TGCGCCAGCAGCCCAGCAGGGAAGCAACGGGATGGCTACACCTTC. Encoded protein: CASSPAGKQRDGYTF.